The 7 T cell receptor beta chains below all came from one sample that was sequenced in a study of blood T cell repertoires in COVID-19. The assay was immunoSEQ multiplex PCR, and TCRdb's table has in-frame clones only and misses some. The sample lists about 130,000 clones, almost 85% seen once, with roughly 12% in the top ten. Sequenced material: peripheral blood. Receptors originate from a human donor in a cohort sampled during active COVID-19.

The chain uses TRBV6-6 and TRBJ2-7, with TRBD1 as a possible D gene (5 bases). Trimming took off 1 base at V and 5 bases at J, with 15 bases between the two ends. The CDR3 extends over 15 amino acids. The germline gives CDR1 MNHNY, CDR2 SVGAGI (reference sequence). The CDR3 coding sequence is TGTGCCAGCAGTTACTGGGGTCAGGGTAAGGACGAGCAGTACTTC. Its protein product is CASSYWGQGKDEQYF.

The chain combines TRBV19 with TRBJ1-5; 9 bases are a match to TRBD1. Unmatched junction bases numbered 7, after V lost 6 bases and J lost 4 bases. The germline V gene has CDR1 LNHDA and CDR2 SQIVND (reference sequence). The CDR3 consists of 15 residues. The CDR3 region is CASRAPGQGNQPQHF. The CDR3 DNA sequence: TGTGCCAGTAGAGCCCCGGGACAGGGAAATCAGCCCCAGCATTTT.

This clone came up a few times. V usage is TRBV12-3 or TRBV12-4 and J usage is TRBJ2-7, with D perhaps TRBD2 (6 bases). The V end lost 5 bases, the J end lost 0 bases, and 8 bases lay between the germline ends. The CDR3 has 13 amino acids. CDR3 residues: CASSGTFSYEQYF. Written as DNA, the CDR3 is TGTGCCAGCAGTGGGACTTTCTCCTACGAGCAGTACTTC.

The V gene is TRBV9, the J gene TRBJ2-3, with D maybe TRBD2 (5 bases). Trimming removed 0 bases at V and 1 base at J, with 9 bases between. Germline V gives CDR1 SGDLS, CDR2 YYNGEE. The CDR3 is 15 residues long. CDR3 in DNA: TGTGCCAGCAGCGTAGTGGATAGCGGCACAGATACGCAGTATTTT. Protein: CASSVVDSGTDTQYF.

In DNA, the CDR3 is TGTGCCACCAGAGGGGAGGGAGGGGGAGAGACCCAGTACTTC. Translation: CATRGEGGGETQYF. The chain uses TRBV15 and TRBJ2-5; TRBD2 might be the D (7 bases). Deletions cut 6 bases from V and 4 bases from J, with 15 bases between. Germline V gene lookup returns CDR1 LNHNV and CDR2 YYDKDF (reference sequence). The CDR3 has 14 amino acids.

The chain's CDR3 is CASSTGQAHTQYF. CDR3 DNA: TGCGCCAGCAGCACGGGACAGGCTCATACGCAGTATTTT. This sequence joins TRBV5-1 and TRBJ2-3, with 8 bases identical to TRBD1. The CDR3 spans 13 residues. Germline V CDR1 and CDR2: SGHRS, YFSETQ. V shed 4 bases, J shed 7 bases, and the junction held 5 bases outside the gene matches.

V gene TRBV9 combines with J gene TRBJ2-3, with a tentative D call TRBD2 (6 bases). Per germline, CDR1 SGDLS and CDR2 YYNGEE. The CDR3 loop spans 14 amino acids. V was trimmed by 4 bases and J by 6 bases, leaving 15 bases between them. Written as DNA, the CDR3 is TGTGCCAGCAGCCCCAGTTCAGGGAGGGATACGCAGTATTTT. Translated: CASSPSSGRDTQYF.